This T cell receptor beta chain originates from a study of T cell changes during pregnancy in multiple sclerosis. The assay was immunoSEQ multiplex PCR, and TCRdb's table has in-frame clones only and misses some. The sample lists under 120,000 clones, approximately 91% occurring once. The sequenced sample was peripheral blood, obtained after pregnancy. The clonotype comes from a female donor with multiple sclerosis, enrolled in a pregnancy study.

The CDR3 coding sequence is TGTGCCAGCTCAGGGGGAGGCTATGGCTACACCTTC. The encoded protein is CASSGGGYGYTF. The chain combines TRBV9 with TRBJ1-2; 7 positions match TRBD1. CDR1 and CDR2 from the germline V gene are SGDLS and YYNGEE. After removal of 7 bases from V and 4 bases from J, the junction contained 4 bases not matched to a gene. The CDR3 extends over 12 amino acids.